This T cell receptor (beta chain) was profiled in a study of human T cells and chemical hapten exposure. The overall study: Sensitization involved placing 2% DPC onto an approximately 2 cm by approximately 2 cm region of upper inner arm skin.

TCRdb processed the RACE reads anew with MiXCR; each CDR3 protein has one entry. The table includes 280,000 or so distinct CDR3 sequences, roughly 7.7% detected once. With respect to this clonotype: The antigen is unknown.

Study outcomes and limitations: Clustering by CDR3 similarity yielded significantly more large clusters from expanded TCRs than controls.

V lost 2 bases to trimming and J lost 1 base, with 12 bases between them. Germline CDR1 and CDR2: KGHSH and LQKENI. The CDR3 has 16 residues. Time point here: pre-sensitization, week 0. Specified treatment: therapeutic diphenylcyclopropenone sensitization with weekly scalp DPC. At patch-test visits, sampling came before the patch test. The specimen comprised whole blood, sampled in connection with sensitization to the hapten diphenylcyclopropenone (DPC). This sequence was found in a man in his late teens or twenties with alopecia areata. Some clones in this sample may be carry-over from other donors' samples. This chain links TRBV18 with TRBJ2-4, with D possibly called TRBD1 or TRBD2 (6 bases each). CDR3 bases: TGTGCCAGCTCACCAGACGGGGGCGAGGCCAAAAACATTCAGTACTTC. It encodes CASSPDGGEAKNIQYF.